This T cell receptor beta chain was identified during a study of cytomegalovirus exposure and HLA in healthy donors. Comment on this clone: Its antigen is still unknown.

Looked up from germline, CDR1 is LNHDA and CDR2 is SQIVND (reference sequence). The CDR3 covers 10 residues. Deletions cut 5 bases from V and 4 bases from J, with 2 bases between. Use of 60 Vbeta and 13 Jbeta primers characterized the PCR. Libraries were prepared by immunoSEQ multiplex PCR; TCRdb keeps only in-frame clonotypes and omits some of them. The sample includes under 130,000 clones, more than 80% seen only once; the top ten take roughly 6%. Findings and limits, study-wide: An analysis that was carried out later associated 16,000 or so TCR beta sequences with HLA alleles at 0.05 false discovery rate.

The chain carries TRBV19 and TRBJ1-2; D is unresolved. The sequencing input was PBMCs. The sequence came from a man in his late teens or twenties in good health and CMV-seronegative. The CDR3 DNA reads as TGTGCCAGTAGTCGCTATGGCTACACCTTC. This gives the protein CASSRYGYTF. Full variable domain (outside the CDR3, taken from reference TRBV19 and TRBJ1-2): DGGITQSPKYLFRKEGQNVTLSCEQNLNHDAMYWYRQDPGQGLRLIYYSQIVNDFQKGDIAEGYSVSREKKESFPLTVTSAQKNPTAFYLCASSRYGYTFGSGTRLTVV.